This T cell receptor beta chain was sequenced for a study of shared clonotypes between healthy human individuals (dated by TCRdb to 2020 to 2021). Turning to the overall study: The cohort comprised a couple of women and a few men aged 18 to 49 years. To increase sequencing depth and limit assay-specific biases, different laboratories used diverse techniques to prepare libraries and sequence TCR repertoires. Leukapheresis yielded between about 0.9 and 9 billion PBMCs per donor. Per donor, three plates each were used for CD4 naive and CD4 memory, two for CD8 naive, and one for CD8 memory. The study deeply sequenced blood TCR repertoires of five healthy adults to estimate repertoire size and the extent of clonotype sharing between individuals.

The CDR3 has 15 amino acids, counting the end cysteine and phenylalanine. Only the CDR3 part of the read is kept: 45 bases, read in frame from the first base. From the germline V gene, CDR1 is MGHDK and CDR2 is SYGVNS. The germline V end is reduced by 0 bases and the J end by 4 bases; junction bases left unmatched: 5. Paper-wide results and their limitations: Sampling was restricted to blood, and TCR repertoires in tissue are likely to differ from TCR repertoires in blood. Across a handful of donors, roughly 5% of naive CD4, around 3.5% of naive CD8, 2.3% of memory CD4, and approximately 0.4% of memory CD8 clonotypes were shared. Naive subsets generally had larger estimated clonotype richness than memory subsets. Because the study included only a small number of donors, the genetic and exposure-history diversity represented was limited. Compared with non-shared clonotypes, the clonotypes found in all four sorted-subset donors had higher generation probabilities. Even with the large sequencing depth, rarefaction of the sorted-subset datasets indicated that sequencing was incomplete. Pairwise subsampling led to the expectation that sequencing depth would affect the degree of clonotype sharing among donors.

A word on this clone: Its antigen is not yet known. Base-call qualities are not available, and no considerably larger clone is one nucleotide away.

Using the deep immunoSEQ assay, TCR CDR3 regions were amplified from genomic DNA by multiplex PCR. Genomic DNA extracted from each cell subset was distributed evenly over all wells of several immunoSEQ 96-well plates, and each plate served as one replicate. For sorted subsets, approximately 200 ng of genomic DNA, equivalent to around 30,000 T cell genomes, went into each replicate PCR. The purified libraries were quantified using a Qubit 3.0 fluorometer, sized with a Bioanalyzer 2100, and then quantified again using the KAPA Library Quantification kit. A separate single-read 150-cycle Illumina NextSeq 550 flow cell was used to sequence each immunoSEQ 96-well plate. Under the source paper's analysis protocol: The immunoSEQ output contained only junctional sequences without quality scores, so filtering could not match that applied to full-length reads. Sequences were annotated with PyIR, a Python wrapper for IgBLAST v1.9, using IMGT germline references to assign V/J genes and CDR3. Reads were removed for weak V/J assignments (E-value above 1e-6), missing CDR3, stop codons, out-of-frame junctions, or ambiguous translated residues. A V3J clonotype was defined by an identical inferred V gene, J gene, and CDR3 amino acid sequence. Percentage overlap between repertoires was computed as shared unique clonotypes divided by the size of the smaller repertoire. RTK rarefaction, the Chao1 estimator, and Recon v2.1 estimates of unobserved clonotypes were used to assess repertoire richness. OLGA was used to compute generation probabilities for all TCRbeta clonotypes that the gDNA method yielded from a handful of donors. The table was pulled from immuneACCESS by TCRdb, which kept in-frame rearrangements only. Such tables lose some clones; where checked, under half of the loss comes from unresolved V genes, and the rest has no known cause. D and trimming come from the DNA, and the V and J calls and clone size come from that table. The sample table holds approximately 1,000,000 clones, of which around three quarters were seen once. Roughly 0.82% of the sample is held by the ten biggest clonotypes.

The donors were healthy, HIV-negative adults with no recently reported acute infections or vaccinations. All donors were Caucasian adults living in Nashville, Tennessee, USA. Magnetic negative selection was used to enrich CD4+ T cells, after which naive cells were positively selected on CD45RA and the negative fraction became the memory subset. Blood was obtained by leukapheresis, after which PBMCs were separated by Ficoll-Histopaque density gradient centrifugation and cryopreserved in liquid nitrogen vapor phase. Analytical flow cytometry was used to check the purity and quantity of each magnetically sorted T cell population. Genomic DNA was isolated from each sorted fraction and quantified by UV absorbance on a Nanodrop 2000c.

This receptor chain uses TRBV25-1 and TRBJ2-5, with TRBD2 identical over 7 junction bases. The sample comprised memory CD4+ T cells from PBMCs. This specimen's cell subset or site label, interpreted: CD45RA-negative fraction. This receptor was obtained from a man aged 18 to 29 in good health. Some clones in this sample may be carry-over from other donors' samples. The DNA sequence follows: TGTGCCAGCAGTGAATATGGGAGGGGAGTAGAGACCCAGTACTTC. It is translated as CASSEYGRGVETQYF.